Presented here are 6 T cell receptor beta chains from one specimen sequenced in a study of shared clonotypes between healthy human individuals. Some clones are missing from TCRdb's copy, which holds only in-frame ones; the method was immunoSEQ multiplex PCR. Among some 2,500,000 clones listed, around 92% were seen once. The sequencing sample was made of naive CD4+ T cells from PBMCs. Subset denoted: CD45RA+ positively selected. Receptor source: a young man in good health. Some clones in this sample may be carry-over from other donors' samples.

This clone was detected only once. The chain carries TRBV4-2 and TRBJ2-5; 7 nucleotides agree with TRBD2. CDR1 LGHNA and CDR2 YNFKEQ come from the germline V gene. V shed 0 bases and J 4 bases; nucleotides not matched to a gene: 11. This CDR3 has 17 amino acids. CDR3 protein: CASSQDRSGGGRETQYF. The CDR3 coding sequence is TGTGCCAGCAGCCAAGATCGGTCGGGAGGTGGTCGAGAGACCCAGTACTTC.

For this clone: The same CDR3 arises from other DNA sequences in this sample as well. This chain joins TRBV7-2 and TRBJ1-5; D remains ambiguous. The CDR3 contains 15 residues. V lost 0 bases to trimming and J lost 1 base, with 7 bases between them. Germline loops: CDR1 SGHTA, CDR2 FQGNSA. Here the CDR3 reads CASSLAGGSNQPQHF. The DNA for the CDR3 is TGTGCCAGCAGCTTAGCCGGCGGGAGCAATCAGCCCCAGCATTTT.

Worth noting for this clone: The identical CDR3 is also encoded by other nucleotide sequences in the sample. This chain uses TRBV27 with TRBJ1-1, with D hard to call. Trimming left V 4 bases short and J 1 base short, with 7 bases between. This CDR3 contains 13 residues. Germline loops: CDR1 MNHEY, CDR2 SMNVEV (reference sequence). The CDR3 sequence is CASSSRGNTEAFF. For the CDR3, the DNA is TGTGCCAGCAGTTCCCGTGGGAACACTGAAGCTTTCTTT.

V is TRBV5-1 and J is TRBJ2-5, with 7 positions matching TRBD2. This CDR3 contains 13 residues. The ends lost 8 bases at V and 0 bases at J; junction bases unmatched: 4. Germline V gene sequence: CDR1 SGHRS, CDR2 YFSETQ. The CDR3 region is CASGRDDQETQYF. CDR3 sequence (DNA): TGCGCCAGTGGGAGGGACGACCAAGAGACCCAGTACTTC. The full variable domain, its missing parts supplied by reference TRBV5-1 and TRBJ2-5, is KAGVTQTPRYLIKTRGQQVTLSCSPISGHRSVSWYQQTPGQGLQFLFEYFSETQRNKGNFPGRFSGRQFSNSRSEMNVSTLELGDSALYLCASGRDDQETQYFGPGTRLLVL.

The genes are TRBV6-5 and TRBJ2-1, with a weak D call TRBD2 (5 bases). The CDR3 totals 15 residues. Germline V gene lookup returns CDR1 MNHEY and CDR2 SVGAGI. V shed 6 bases and J shed 3 bases, with 15 bases lying between them. In nucleotides, the CDR3 is TGTGCCAGCAGACGGGGAAAACGGAGCTACAATGAGCAGTTCTTC. Its translation: CASRRGKRSYNEQFF.

This chain joins TRBV7-2 and TRBJ2-3, with 8 bases aligning to TRBD2. The CDR3 is made up of 18 amino acids. Looked up from germline, CDR1 is SGHTA and CDR2 is FQGNSA. V shed 1 base and J 1 base; nucleotides not matched to a gene: 10. The CDR3 nucleotides are TGTGCCAGCAGCTTAGTGGGTAGCGGTAGCGGGGGCACAGATACGCAGTATTTT. Protein sequence: CASSLVGSGSGGTDTQYF.